The T cell receptor beta chain described here comes from a study of vaccination and CD4 T cells after COVID-19. Study summary: Researchers treated cells with overlapping spike peptides taken from SARS-CoV-2, HCoV-NL63, HCoV-OC43 and HCoV-229E.

The treatment is: roughly 11-day PBMC culture with coronavirus spike peptide pools or control peptides (ViraFEST assay). With around 10 ug/ml peptide pools and around 9.6 IU/ml IL-2, PBMCs were cultured at fewer than 2.5 million per well. The Oncomine TCR Beta short-read assay was applied to DNA of cultured CD4+ T cells. TCRdb recomputed calls from the PCR reads with MiXCR, one row per CDR3 protein. The sample lists some 25,000 distinct CDR3 sequences; about 40% were seen once. Worth noting for this clonotype: Its antigen is unidentified.

V was pared by 1 base and J by 5 bases, with 13 bases of the junction left unmatched. This CDR3 spans 17 amino acids. From germline, CDR1 is SQVTM and CDR2 ANQGSEA. The TCR sequence derives from a human donor who had recovered from COVID-19. Sequencing used CD4+ T cells from blood, cultured in vitro. The J gene is TRBJ2-3, the V gene TRBV29-1, with 9 bases lining up with TRBD2. The DNA for the CDR3 is TGCAGCGTTGAAGGGGGTTTGCTAGCGGGAACCTTAGATACGCAGTATTTT. The encoded protein is CSVEGGLLAGTLDTQYF.